One sample yielded the 2 T cell receptor beta chains listed below, sequenced in a study of blood T cell repertoires in COVID-19. Sequencing was performed with immunoSEQ multiplex PCR; in TCRdb, only in-frame clones are kept and a portion is missing. The table lists approximately 100,000 clones, approximately 86% of them singletons. What was sequenced was PBMCs or T cells enriched from blood (not recorded which). Every receptor here comes from a woman aged 45-65 years who had recovered from COVID-19.

The chain uses TRBV7-3 and TRBJ2-1, with TRBD2 as a possible D gene (6 bases). Germline V gene lookup returns CDR1 SGHTA and CDR2 FQGTGA. This CDR3 spans 16 amino acids. V was pared by 0 bases and J by 5 bases, with 14 bases between. CDR3 in DNA: TGTGCCAGCAGCTTAACGAACTCGAGGGAGGACAATGAGCAGTTCTTC. Its translation is CASSLTNSREDNEQFF.

J is TRBJ1-2 and V is TRBV9; 8 positions agree with TRBD1. The CDR3 length is 13 residues. CDR1 is SGDLS and CDR2 is YYNGEE in the germline V gene. The V gene end was trimmed by 2 bases and the J gene end by 8 bases; junction bases not matched to a gene: 5. CDR3 DNA: TGTGCCAGCAGCGTCAGGACAGGGAAGGGCTACACCTTC. Translating it yields CASSVRTGKGYTF.